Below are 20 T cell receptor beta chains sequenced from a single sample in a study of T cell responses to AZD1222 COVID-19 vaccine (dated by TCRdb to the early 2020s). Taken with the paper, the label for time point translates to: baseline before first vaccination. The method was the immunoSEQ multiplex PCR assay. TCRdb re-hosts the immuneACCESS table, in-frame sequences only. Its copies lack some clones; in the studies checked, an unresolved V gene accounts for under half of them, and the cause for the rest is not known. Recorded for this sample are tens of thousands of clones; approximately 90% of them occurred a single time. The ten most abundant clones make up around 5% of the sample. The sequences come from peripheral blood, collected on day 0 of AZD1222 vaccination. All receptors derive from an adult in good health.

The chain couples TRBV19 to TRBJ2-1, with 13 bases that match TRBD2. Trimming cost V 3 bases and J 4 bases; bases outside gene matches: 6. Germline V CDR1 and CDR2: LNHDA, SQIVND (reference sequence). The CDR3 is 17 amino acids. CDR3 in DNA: TGTGCCAGTAGTATCGGACTAGCGGGGGCTCGTTACAATGAGCAGTTCTTC. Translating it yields CASSIGLAGARYNEQFF. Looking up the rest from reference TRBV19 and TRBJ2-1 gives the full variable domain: DGGITQSPKYLFRKEGQNVTLSCEQNLNHDAMYWYRQDPGQGLRLIYYSQIVNDFQKGDIAEGYSVSREKKESFPLTVTSAQKNPTAFYLCASSIGLAGARYNEQFFGPGTRLTVL.

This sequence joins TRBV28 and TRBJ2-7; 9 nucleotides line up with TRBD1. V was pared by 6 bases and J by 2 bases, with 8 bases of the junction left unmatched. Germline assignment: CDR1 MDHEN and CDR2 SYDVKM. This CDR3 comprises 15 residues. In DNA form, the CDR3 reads TGTGCCAGCAGGGCCGACAGGGGGGCCACCTACGAGCAGTACTTC. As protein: CASRADRGATYEQYF.

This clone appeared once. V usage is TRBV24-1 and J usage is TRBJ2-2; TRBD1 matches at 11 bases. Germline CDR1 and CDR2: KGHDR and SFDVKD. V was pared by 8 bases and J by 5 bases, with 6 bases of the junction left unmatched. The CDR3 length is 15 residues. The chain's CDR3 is CATTGQGAGTGELFF. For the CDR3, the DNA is TGTGCCACCACCGGACAGGGGGCTGGTACCGGGGAGCTGTTTTTT.

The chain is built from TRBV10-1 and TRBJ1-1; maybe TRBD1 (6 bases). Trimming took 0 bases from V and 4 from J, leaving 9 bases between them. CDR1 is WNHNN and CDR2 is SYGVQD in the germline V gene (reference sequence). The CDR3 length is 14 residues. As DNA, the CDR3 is TGCGCCAGCAGTGAGTCCGTGGGGGCCACTGAAGCTTTCTTT. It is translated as CASSESVGATEAFF.

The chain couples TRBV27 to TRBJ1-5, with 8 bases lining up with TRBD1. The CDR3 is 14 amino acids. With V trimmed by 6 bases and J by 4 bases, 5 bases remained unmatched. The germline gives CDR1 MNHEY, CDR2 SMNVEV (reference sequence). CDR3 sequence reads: CASRLDRENQPQHF. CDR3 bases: TGTGCCAGCAGATTGGACAGGGAAAATCAGCCCCAGCATTTT.

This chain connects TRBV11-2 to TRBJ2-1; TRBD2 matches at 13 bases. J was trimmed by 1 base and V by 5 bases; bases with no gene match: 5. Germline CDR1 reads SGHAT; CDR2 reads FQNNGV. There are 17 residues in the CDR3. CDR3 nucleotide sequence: TGTGCCAGCAGCCGATGGACTAGCGGGGGTTCCTACAATGAGCAGTTCTTC. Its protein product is CASSRWTSGGSYNEQFF.

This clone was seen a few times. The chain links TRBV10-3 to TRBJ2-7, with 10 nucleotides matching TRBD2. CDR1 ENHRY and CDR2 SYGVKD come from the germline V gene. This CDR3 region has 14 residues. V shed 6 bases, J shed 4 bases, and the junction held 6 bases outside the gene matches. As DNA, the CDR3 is TGTGCCATCAGGGCTAGCGGGGGAACATACGAGCAGTACTTC. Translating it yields CAIRASGGTYEQYF.

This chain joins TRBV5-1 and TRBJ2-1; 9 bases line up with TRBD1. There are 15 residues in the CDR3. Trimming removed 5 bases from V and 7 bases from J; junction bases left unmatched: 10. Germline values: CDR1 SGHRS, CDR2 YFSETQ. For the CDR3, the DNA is TGCGCCAGCAGGAGGGGACAGGGAATCGTAAATGAGCAGTTCTTC. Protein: CASRRGQGIVNEQFF. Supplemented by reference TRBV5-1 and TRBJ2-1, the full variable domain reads KAGVTQTPRYLIKTRGQQVTLSCSPISGHRSVSWYQQTPGQGLQFLFEYFSETQRNKGNFPGRFSGRQFSNSRSEMNVSTLELGDSALYLCASRRGQGIVNEQFFGPGTRLTVL.

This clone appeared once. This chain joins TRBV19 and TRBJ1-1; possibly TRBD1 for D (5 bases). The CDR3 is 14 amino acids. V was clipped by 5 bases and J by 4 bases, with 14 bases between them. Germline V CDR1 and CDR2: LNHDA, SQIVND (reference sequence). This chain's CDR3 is CASSFFSGGTEAFF. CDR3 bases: TGTGCCAGTAGTTTTTTTTCGGGGGGCACTGAAGCTTTCTTT.

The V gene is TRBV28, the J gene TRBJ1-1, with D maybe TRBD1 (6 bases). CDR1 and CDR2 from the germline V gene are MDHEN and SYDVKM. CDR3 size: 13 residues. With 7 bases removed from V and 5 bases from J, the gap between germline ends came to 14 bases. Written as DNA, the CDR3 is TGTGCCAGCACCCCGACAGGCGAAACTGAAGCTTTCTTT. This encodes CASTPTGETEAFF.

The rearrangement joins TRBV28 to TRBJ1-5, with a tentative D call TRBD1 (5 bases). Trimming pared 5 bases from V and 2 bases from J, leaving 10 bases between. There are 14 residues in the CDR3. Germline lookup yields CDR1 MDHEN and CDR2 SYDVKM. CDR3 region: CASSRAGGNQPQHF. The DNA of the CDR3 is TGTGCCAGCAGTCGGGCGGGGGGCAATCAGCCCCAGCATTTT.

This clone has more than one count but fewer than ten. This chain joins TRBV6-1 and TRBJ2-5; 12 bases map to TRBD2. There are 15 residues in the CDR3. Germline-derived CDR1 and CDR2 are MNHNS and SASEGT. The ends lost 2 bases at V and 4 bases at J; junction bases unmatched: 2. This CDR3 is CASSELAGGPETQYF. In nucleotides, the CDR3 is TGTGCCAGCAGTGAACTAGCGGGGGGGCCAGAGACCCAGTACTTC.

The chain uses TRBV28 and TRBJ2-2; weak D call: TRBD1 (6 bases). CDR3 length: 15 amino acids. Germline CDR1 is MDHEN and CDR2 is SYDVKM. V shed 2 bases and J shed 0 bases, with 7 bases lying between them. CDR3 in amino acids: CASSLPGANTGELFF. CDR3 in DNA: TGTGCCAGCAGTTTACCAGGGGCGAACACCGGGGAGCTGTTTTTT.

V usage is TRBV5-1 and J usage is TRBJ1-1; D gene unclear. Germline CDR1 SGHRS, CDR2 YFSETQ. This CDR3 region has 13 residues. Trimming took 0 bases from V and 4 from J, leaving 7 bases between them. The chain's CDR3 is CASSLVAGTEAFF. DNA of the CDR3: TGCGCCAGCAGCTTGGTGGCGGGCACTGAAGCTTTCTTT.

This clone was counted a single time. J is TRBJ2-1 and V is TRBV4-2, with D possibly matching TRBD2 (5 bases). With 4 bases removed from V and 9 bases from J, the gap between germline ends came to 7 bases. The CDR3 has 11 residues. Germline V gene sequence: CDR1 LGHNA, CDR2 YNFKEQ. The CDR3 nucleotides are TGTGCCAGCAGCCGCCGGGGTGAGCAGTTCTTC. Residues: CASSRRGEQFF.

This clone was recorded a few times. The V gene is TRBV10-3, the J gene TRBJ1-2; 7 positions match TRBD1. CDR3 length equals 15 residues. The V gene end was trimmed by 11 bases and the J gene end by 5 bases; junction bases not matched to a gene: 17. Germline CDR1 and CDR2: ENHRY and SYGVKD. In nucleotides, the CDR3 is TGTGCCGACCGGGACAGCCTCCCTCCGGTTTATGGCTACACCTTC. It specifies CADRDSLPPVYGYTF.

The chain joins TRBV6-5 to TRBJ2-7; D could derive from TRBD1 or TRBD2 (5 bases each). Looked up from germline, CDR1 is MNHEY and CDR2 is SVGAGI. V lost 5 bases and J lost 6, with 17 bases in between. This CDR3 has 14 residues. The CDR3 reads CASSNNGASGEQYF. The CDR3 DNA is TGTGCCAGCAGTAACAACGGGGCCTCGGGCGAGCAGTACTTC.

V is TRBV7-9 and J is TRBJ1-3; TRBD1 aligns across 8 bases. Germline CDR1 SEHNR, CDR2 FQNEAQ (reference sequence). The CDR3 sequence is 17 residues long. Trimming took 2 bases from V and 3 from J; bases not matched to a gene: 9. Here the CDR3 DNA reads TGTGCCAGCAGCTTATTCCCTGGACAGGGTTTTGGAAACACCATATATTTT. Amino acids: CASSLFPGQGFGNTIYF.

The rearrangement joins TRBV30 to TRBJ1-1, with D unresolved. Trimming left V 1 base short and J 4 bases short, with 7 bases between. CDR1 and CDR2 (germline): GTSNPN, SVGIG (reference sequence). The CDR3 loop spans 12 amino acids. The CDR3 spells CAWSAGFTEAFF. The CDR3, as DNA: TGTGCCTGGAGTGCTGGGTTCACTGAAGCTTTCTTT.

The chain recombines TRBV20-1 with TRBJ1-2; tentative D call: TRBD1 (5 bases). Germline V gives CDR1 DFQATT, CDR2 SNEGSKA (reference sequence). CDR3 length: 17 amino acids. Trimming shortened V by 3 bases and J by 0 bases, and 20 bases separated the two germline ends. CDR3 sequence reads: CSASGQGSRRSNYGYTF. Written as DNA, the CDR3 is TGCAGTGCTAGTGGGCAGGGCTCCCGCCGGTCTAACTATGGCTACACCTTC.